Following are 28 T cell receptor beta chains from one sample sequenced in a study of T cell responses to AZD1222 COVID-19 vaccine. Sequencing was performed with immunoSEQ multiplex PCR; in TCRdb, only in-frame clones are kept and a portion is missing. The sample consists of some 140,000 clones, roughly 89% of them appearing once. The sample consisted of peripheral blood, taken on day 0 of AZD1222 vaccination. The receptors originated from an adult in good health.

This rearrangement joins TRBV30 to TRBJ1-5; 10 nucleotides align to TRBD1. With 3 bases clipped from V and 4 bases from J, the junction kept 3 bases outside the gene matches. Germline values: CDR1 GTSNPN, CDR2 SVGIG (reference sequence). The CDR3 has 14 amino acids. The chain's CDR3 is CAWRGQGYNQPQHF. The CDR3 DNA reads TGTGCCTGGAGGGGACAGGGGTATAATCAGCCCCAGCATTTT.

This chain connects TRBV4-1 to TRBJ2-7, with TRBD1 as a possible D gene (6 bases). The CDR3 is made up of 15 amino acids. CDR1 MGHRA and CDR2 YSYEKL come from the germline V gene. V lost 4 bases, J lost 3 bases, and 16 bases lay in between. The DNA for the CDR3 is TGCGCCAGCAGCCGATTACAGGGATTGGACTACGAGCAGTACTTC. Translated: CASSRLQGLDYEQYF.

The rearrangement joins TRBV7-3 to TRBJ2-7; D is perhaps TRBD1 (5 bases). The ends were cut back, 1 base at V and 3 bases at J, with 10 bases in the middle. CDR1 SGHTA and CDR2 FQGTGA come from the germline V gene. The CDR3 runs 14 residues. In DNA, the CDR3 is TGTGCCAGCAGCTTAAAAGGCAGGGACTACGAGCAGTACTTC. Protein product: CASSLKGRDYEQYF.

This chain uses TRBV5-1 with TRBJ2-7; D is possibly TRBD2 (5 bases). CDR3 size: 17 residues. Trimming removed 2 bases at V and 2 bases at J, with 20 bases between. Germline assignment: CDR1 SGHRS and CDR2 YFSETQ. This CDR3 reads CASSLWVTTTSTYEQYF. The CDR3 nucleotides are TGCGCCAGCAGCTTATGGGTGACTACGACCTCGACCTACGAGCAGTACTTC.

The rearrangement joins TRBV5-1 to TRBJ2-7; TRBD2 aligns across 14 bases. The CDR3 is 18 amino acids. The germline V gene has CDR1 SGHRS and CDR2 YFSETQ. Unmatched junction bases numbered 10, after V lost 3 bases and J lost 2 bases. CDR3 sequence: CASSWGLAGDVVAYEQYF. DNA of the CDR3: TGCGCCAGCAGCTGGGGACTAGCGGGAGATGTTGTGGCCTACGAGCAGTACTTC.

The chain recombines TRBV7-2 with TRBJ2-7; D may be TRBD2 (5 bases). V was shortened by 1 base and J by 3 bases, with 13 bases between the two germline ends. CDR3 length equals 15 residues. The germline gives CDR1 SGHTA, CDR2 FQGNSA. The CDR3 sequence is CASSLGSGIYYEQYF. The CDR3 DNA sequence: TGTGCCAGCAGCTTAGGGTCCGGGATCTACTACGAGCAGTACTTC.

This clone has just one count. V and J are TRBV7-9 and TRBJ1-1; possibly TRBD1 for D (6 bases). Germline CDR1 and CDR2: SEHNR and FQNEAQ (reference sequence). V was shortened by 5 bases and J by 12 bases, with 22 bases between the two germline ends. The CDR3 covers 14 residues. Here the CDR3 DNA reads TGTGCCAGCAGCCCCCGGGGGGGCCCTCCGAGATCTTTCTTT. It encodes CASSPRGGPPRSFF.

The rearrangement uses TRBV9 and TRBJ1-2; D perhaps matches TRBD1 (6 bases). V gave up 3 bases and J gave up 8 bases, with 14 bases separating them. Germline-derived CDR1 and CDR2 are SGDLS and YYNGEE. This CDR3 contains 13 residues. The CDR3 sequence is CASSAHRDWGYTF. CDR3 DNA sequence: TGTGCCAGCAGCGCTCACAGGGATTGGGGCTACACCTTC.

The CDR3 is CASSYTAHTIYF. Written as DNA, the CDR3 is TGTGCCAGCAGTTACACCGCCCACACCATATATTTT. The V and J genes are TRBV6-2 or TRBV6-3 and TRBJ1-3; D uncertain. Germline V gene sequence: CDR1 MNHEY, CDR2 SVGEGT. V lost 2 bases and J 8 bases, leaving 7 bases between the germline ends. This CDR3 has 12 residues.

CDR3 loop: CASSADRGGARTEAFF. The CDR3 DNA is TGTGCCAGCAGCGCGGACCGGGGGGGGGCGCGTACTGAAGCTTTCTTT. The chain employs TRBV7-2 and TRBJ1-1; D perhaps matches TRBD1 (6 bases). Germline V CDR1 and CDR2: SGHTA, FQGNSA. This CDR3 has 16 residues. The ends were cut back, 5 bases at V and 5 bases at J, with 21 bases in the middle.

The chain links TRBV27 to TRBJ2-7; D may be TRBD1 (5 bases). This CDR3 region has 11 residues. Germline V gene lookup returns CDR1 MNHEY and CDR2 SMNVEV (reference sequence). V lost 6 bases and J 4 bases, leaving 7 bases between the germline ends. CDR3 sequence (DNA): TGTGCCAGCAGAAGACAGTACGAGCAGTACTTC. It encodes CASRRQYEQYF.

This clone was seen a handful of times. This chain connects TRBV7-2 to TRBJ2-7; D unresolved. Germline V gene lookup returns CDR1 SGHTA and CDR2 FQGNSA. Trimming removed 1 base at V and 0 bases at J, with 13 bases between. The CDR3 is made up of 16 amino acids. For the CDR3, the DNA is TGTGCCAGCAGCTTAGTGATAGGCGCACCCTCCTACGAGCAGTACTTC. Translation gives CASSLVIGAPSYEQYF.

The J gene is TRBJ1-5, the V gene TRBV5-6; the D is unclear. CDR1 and CDR2 (germline): SGHDT, YYEEEE. The CDR3 is 15 amino acids. Trimming left V 0 bases short and J 4 bases short, with 11 bases between. The CDR3 DNA reads TGTGCCAGCAGCTTGGGTCCAGCCCAAAATCAGCCCCAGCATTTT. Translating gives CASSLGPAQNQPQHF.

This chain uses TRBV18 with TRBJ2-2; D may match TRBD1 or TRBD2 (5 bases each). Trimming removed 2 bases from V and 6 bases from J, with 22 bases in between. This CDR3 spans 18 amino acids. Germline V CDR1 and CDR2: KGHSH, LQKENI. The CDR3 is CASSPTASRIRDPGELFF. For the CDR3, the DNA is TGTGCCAGCTCACCAACGGCATCGAGGATCAGGGACCCCGGGGAGCTGTTTTTT.

The chain couples TRBV18 to TRBJ2-2; 15 nucleotides line up with TRBD2. The germline V gene has CDR1 KGHSH and CDR2 LQKENI. The CDR3 runs 16 residues. V shed 2 bases and J 5 bases; nucleotides not matched to a gene: 0. The CDR3 nucleotides are TGTGCCAGCTCACCAGGACTAGCGGGAGGGACCGGGGAGCTGTTTTTT. It yields the protein CASSPGLAGGTGELFF.

The chain employs TRBV7-9 and TRBJ2-2; D remains ambiguous. Germline-derived CDR1 and CDR2 are SEHNR and FQNEAQ (reference sequence). V was shortened by 5 bases and J by 0 bases, with 13 bases between the two germline ends. There are 16 residues in the CDR3. Here the CDR3 reads CASSPSQTANTGELFF. The CDR3 DNA reads as TGTGCCAGCAGCCCGTCTCAGACGGCGAACACCGGGGAGCTGTTTTTT.

The chain carries TRBV7-8 and TRBJ2-5; no clear D gene. CDR1 and CDR2 (germline): SGHVS, FQNEAQ. This CDR3 is 14 amino acids long. The V end was cut by 7 bases, the J end by 1 base, with 13 bases between. CDR3 in amino acids: CASTPARIQETQYF. Written as DNA, the CDR3 is TGTGCCAGCACCCCCGCGCGGATCCAAGAGACCCAGTACTTC. Full variable domain (outside the CDR3, taken from reference TRBV7-8 and TRBJ2-5): GAGVSQSPRYKVAKRGQDVALRCDPISGHVSLFWYQQALGQGPEFLTYFQNEAQLDKSGLPSDRFFAERPEGSVSTLKIQRTQQEDSAVYLCASTPARIQETQYFGPGTRLLVL.

This rearrangement joins TRBV7-8 to TRBJ1-1; weak D call: TRBD1 (5 bases). In germline, CDR1 is SGHVS, CDR2 FQNEAQ. The CDR3 runs to 13 residues. V lost 3 bases to trimming and J lost 7 bases, with 12 bases between them. This CDR3 is CASSFGGEGEAFF. Written as DNA, the CDR3 is TGTGCCAGCAGCTTTGGGGGGGAAGGTGAAGCTTTCTTT.

The J gene is TRBJ2-7, the V gene TRBV21-1; the DNA was not used to check the table's D call, TRBD1. TRBV21-1 is a pseudogene segment. This CDR3 spans 16 amino acids. CDR3 in amino acids: CASSKEAGRGKYEQYF. As DNA, the CDR3 is TGTGCCAGCAGCAAAGAGGCCGGCAGGGGTAAGTACGAGCAGTACTTC.

The CDR3 DNA reads as TGTGCCAGCAGCCCCGGGACAGAAGAGACCCAGTACTTC. Its translation is CASSPGTEETQYF. The chain links TRBV7-2 to TRBJ2-5, with 7 bases matching TRBD1. The germline CDR1 and CDR2 sequences are SGHTA and FQGNSA. The CDR3 runs to 13 residues. The J segment lost 3 bases and the V segment lost 5 bases, leaving 3 bases of the junction unmatched.

This chain joins TRBV27 and TRBJ1-4; D is ambiguous. The length of the CDR3 is 12 residues. CDR1 and CDR2 (germline): MNHEY, SMNVEV (reference sequence). The V end lost 4 bases, the J end lost 8 bases, and 8 bases lay between the germline ends. CDR3 sequence: CASSSLGEKLFF. In DNA, the CDR3 is TGTGCCAGCAGTTCATTAGGAGAAAAACTGTTTTTT.

The chain couples TRBV10-3 to TRBJ1-2, with TRBD1 matching over 9 bases. This CDR3 spans 15 amino acids. CDR1 is ENHRY and CDR2 is SYGVKD in the germline V gene. The V and J ends lost 4 bases and 7 bases, in that order; junction bases with no gene match: 10. The CDR3 reads CAISASGTGLGGYTF. The DNA for the CDR3 is TGTGCCATCAGTGCCTCCGGGACAGGGTTGGGTGGCTACACCTTC.

This clone is deemed medium-sized. The chain combines TRBV24-1 with TRBJ1-2; D unresolved. Germline CDR1 and CDR2: KGHDR and SFDVKD. The CDR3 extends over 15 amino acids. V lost 5 bases, J lost 8 bases, and 20 bases lay in between. The CDR3 loop reads CATSAPILGIWGYTF. DNA for the CDR3: TGTGCCACCAGTGCCCCGATCTTGGGGATTTGGGGCTACACCTTC.

The chain couples TRBV12-5 to TRBJ1-5; no definite D call. CDR1 is LGHNT, CDR2 FRNRAP, per germline. The V end was cut by 0 bases, the J end by 5 bases, with 5 bases between. This CDR3 region has 13 residues. The CDR3: CASGLVADQPQHF. In DNA form, the CDR3 reads TGTGCTAGTGGTTTGGTTGCAGATCAGCCCCAGCATTTT.

The chain combines TRBV15 with TRBJ2-2; 9 positions match TRBD2. Per the germline V gene, CDR1 is LNHNV and CDR2 is YYDKDF (reference sequence). This CDR3 spans 16 amino acids. Trimming removed 6 bases from V and 5 bases from J; junction bases left unmatched: 10. In DNA, the CDR3 is TGTGCCACCAGGAAGGGGGCGGGAGGGGATACCGGGGAGCTGTTTTTT. Its protein is CATRKGAGGDTGELFF.

This clone was detected once. The genes are TRBV30 and TRBJ1-5, with 11 bases aligning to TRBD1. This CDR3 has 14 residues. In germline, CDR1 is GTSNPN, CDR2 SVGIG (reference sequence). V was pared by 1 base and J by 9 bases, with 5 bases of the junction left unmatched. Here the CDR3 reads CAWSGTGGRRPQHF. The CDR3 DNA reads as TGTGCCTGGAGTGGGACAGGGGGCAGACGGCCCCAGCATTTT. The entire variable domain, with the rest obtained from reference TRBV30 and TRBJ1-5, is as follows: SQTIHQWPATLVQPVGSPLSLECTVEGTSNPNLYWYRQAAGRGLQLLFYSVGIGQISSEVPQNLSASRPQDRQFILSSKKLLLSDSGFYLCAWSGTGGRRPQHFGDGTRLSIL.

V is TRBV27 and J is TRBJ1-6; 10 positions match TRBD1. The CDR3 spans 17 residues. Germline V CDR1 and CDR2: MNHEY, SMNVEV (reference sequence). The junction had 12 bases not matched to a gene; V was cut back by 3 bases and J by 10 bases. The CDR3, as DNA: TGTGCCAGCAGTTTGCCCTCCCGCGACAGGGGGCCATCACCCCTCCACTTT. The encoded protein is CASSLPSRDRGPSPLHF.

The chain couples TRBV19 to TRBJ1-1, with 11 bases that match TRBD1. J lost 2 bases, V lost 6 bases, and 5 bases had no gene match. The germline gives CDR1 LNHDA, CDR2 SQIVND (reference sequence). The length of the CDR3 is 15 residues. For the CDR3, the DNA is TGTGCCAGTAGGAAGGGGACAGGGGGTAACACTGAAGCTTTCTTT. The encoded protein is CASRKGTGGNTEAFF.